The 8 T cell receptor beta chains presented below share a single source sample, sequenced in a study of CD8 T cells in ankylosing spondylitis. No antigen has been assigned to these receptors. TCRdb re-called the 5' RACE reads with MiXCR, one entry per CDR3 protein. The sample lists fewer than 500,000 distinct CDR3 sequences, roughly 26% occurring once. Broader study findings: A motif of seven or eight highly homologous TCR beta variants was seen as apparently characteristic of ankylosing spondylitis blood.

What was sequenced was blood, either unsorted or a sorted T cell fraction (not recorded which). Receptors were obtained from a male donor with ankylosing spondylitis.

Many counts were recorded for this clonotype. DNA of the CDR3: TGTGCCAGCAGCTTAGCCCCCAGCAATCAGCCCCAGCATTTT. Its translation is CASSLAPSNQPQHF. J is TRBJ1-5 and V is TRBV11-2; D is ambiguous. Per the germline V gene, CDR1 is SGHAT and CDR2 is FQNNGV. Between the trimmed V and J ends, which lost 1 base and 1 base, there was a span of 5 bases. The CDR3 loop spans 14 amino acids.

This clonotype was detected a few times. It may be a read error: a sequence one base away is much more abundant. The chain has TRBV11-2 and TRBJ2-3, with D perhaps TRBD1 (6 bases). CDR1 SGHAT and CDR2 FQNNGV come from the germline V gene. This CDR3 is 14 amino acids long. Trimming pared 3 bases from V and 0 bases from J, leaving 7 bases between. CDR3: CASSFTGSTDTQYF. CDR3 sequence (DNA): TGTGCCAGCAGCTTCACAGGGAGCACAGATACGCAGTATTTT.

This clonotype was picked up many times. The V and J genes are TRBV5-1 and TRBJ2-3; 8 bases match TRBD2. V lost 4 bases to trimming and J lost 3 bases; unmatched junction nucleotides: 10. CDR3 length: 16 amino acids. From germline, CDR1 is SGHRS and CDR2 YFSETQ. The CDR3 nucleotides read TGCGCCAGCAGCCCTGGTGCAGCTAGCGGGACAGATACGCAGTATTTT. This sequence encodes CASSPGAASGTDTQYF.

In nucleotides, the CDR3 is TGTGCCAGTAGTGGTGGTCAGGGACCCTACGAGCAGTACTTC. Amino acids: CASSGGQGPYEQYF. The chain joins TRBV19 to TRBJ2-7; the D call may be TRBD1 or TRBD2 (5 bases each). Germline V CDR1 and CDR2: LNHDA, SQIVND (reference sequence). The V end was cut by 5 bases, the J end by 2 bases, with 13 bases between. The CDR3 is made up of 14 amino acids.

The V gene is TRBV2, the J gene TRBJ2-3; D is unresolved. The germline CDR1 and CDR2 sequences are SNHLY and FYNNEI. V was cut by 7 bases and J by 2 bases, with 13 bases left in between. This CDR3 region has 14 residues. CDR3 DNA sequence: TGTGCCAGCAAAGAGGAAATAAACACAGATACGCAGTATTTT. Its translation is CASKEEINTDTQYF.

This clonotype was seen a few times. The chain combines TRBV20-1 with TRBJ2-4, with D possibly TRBD2 on 5 matching bases. The CDR3 is made up of 15 amino acids. Germline lookup yields CDR1 DFQATT and CDR2 SNEGSKA (reference sequence). Trimming removed 0 bases from V and 6 bases from J, with 15 bases in between. This chain's CDR3 is CSARDHRTPGNIQYF. Written as DNA, the CDR3 is TGCAGTGCTAGAGATCATAGGACTCCAGGAAACATTCAGTACTTC.

The rearrangement links TRBV13 to TRBJ1-4; 8 nucleotides align to TRBD1. Germline V gene lookup returns CDR1 PRHDT and CDR2 FYEKMQ (reference sequence). V lost 0 bases and J lost 9; bases outside the gene matches: 6. The CDR3 runs 15 residues. DNA for the CDR3: TGTGCCAGCAGCTTAGGAGGTCAGGGGGCGAAAAAACTGTTTTTT. This encodes CASSLGGQGAKKLFF.

This clonotype was seen at least ten times. V and J are TRBV20-1 and TRBJ2-1; TRBD1 agrees at 10 bases. This CDR3 has 16 residues. Trimming removed 1 base from V and 6 bases from J; junction bases left unmatched: 9. Germline CDR1 DFQATT, CDR2 SNEGSKA (reference sequence). The CDR3 loop is CSARVRRQGASNEQFF. The CDR3 DNA sequence: TGCAGTGCTAGAGTTAGGCGACAGGGGGCGAGCAATGAGCAGTTCTTC.